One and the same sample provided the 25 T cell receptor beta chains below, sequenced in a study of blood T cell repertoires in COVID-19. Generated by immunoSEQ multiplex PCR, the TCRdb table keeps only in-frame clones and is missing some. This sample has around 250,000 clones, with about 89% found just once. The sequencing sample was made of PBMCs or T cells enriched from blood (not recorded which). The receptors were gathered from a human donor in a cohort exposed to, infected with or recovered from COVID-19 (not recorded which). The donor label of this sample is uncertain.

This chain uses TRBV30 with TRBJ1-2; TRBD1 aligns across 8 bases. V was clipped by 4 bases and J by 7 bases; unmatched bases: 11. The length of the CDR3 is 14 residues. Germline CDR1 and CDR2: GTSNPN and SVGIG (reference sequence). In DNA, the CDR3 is TGTGCCTGGACCGCAAGGTCAGGGGGCTCTGGCTACACCTTC. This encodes CAWTARSGGSGYTF.

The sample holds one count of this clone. DNA of the CDR3: TGTGCCAGTAGTATAGGGACTAGGGGTTCCACTGAAGCTTTCTTT. It translates to CASSIGTRGSTEAFF. This rearrangement joins TRBV19 to TRBJ1-1, with a weak D call TRBD1 (5 bases). The CDR3 consists of 15 residues. Germline-derived CDR1 and CDR2 are LNHDA and SQIVND (reference sequence). Trimming took 1 base from V and 4 from J, leaving 13 bases between them.

The CDR3 nucleotides read TGTGCCAGCAGCTCCAGGGGAGCATCCTACGAGCAGTACTTC. Encoded protein: CASSSRGASYEQYF. The chain recombines TRBV7-6 with TRBJ2-7, with D possibly TRBD1 on 6 matching bases. Trimming left V 4 bases short and J 1 base short, with 11 bases between. Germline-derived CDR1 and CDR2 are SGHVS and FNYEAQ. CDR3 size: 14 residues.

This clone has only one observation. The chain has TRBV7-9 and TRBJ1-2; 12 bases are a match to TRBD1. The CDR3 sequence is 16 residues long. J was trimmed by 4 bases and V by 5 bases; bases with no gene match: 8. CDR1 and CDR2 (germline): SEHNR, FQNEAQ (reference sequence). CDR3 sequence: CASSPGPGQGAYGYTF. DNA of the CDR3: TGTGCCAGCAGCCCGGGCCCGGGACAGGGGGCCTATGGCTACACCTTC.

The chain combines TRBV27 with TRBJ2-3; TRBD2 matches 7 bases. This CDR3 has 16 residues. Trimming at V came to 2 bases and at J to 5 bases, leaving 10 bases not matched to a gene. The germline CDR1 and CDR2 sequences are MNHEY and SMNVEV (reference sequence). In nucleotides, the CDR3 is TGTGCCAGCAGTTTAAGGCACCGGGAGGTAGGAGATACGCAGTATTTT. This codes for CASSLRHREVGDTQYF.

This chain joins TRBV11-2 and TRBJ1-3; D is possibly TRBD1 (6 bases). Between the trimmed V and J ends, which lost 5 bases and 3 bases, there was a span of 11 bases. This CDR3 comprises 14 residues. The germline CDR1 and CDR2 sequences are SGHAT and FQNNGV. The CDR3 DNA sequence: TGTGCCAGCAGCCCGGGGACAAGTGGAAACACCATATATTTT. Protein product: CASSPGTSGNTIYF.

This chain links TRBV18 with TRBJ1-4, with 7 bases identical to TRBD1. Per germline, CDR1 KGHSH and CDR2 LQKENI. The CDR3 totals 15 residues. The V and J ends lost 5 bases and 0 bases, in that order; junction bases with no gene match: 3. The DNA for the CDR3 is TGTGCCAGCTCAAGGGGACAGCCAACTAATGAAAAACTGTTTTTT. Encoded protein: CASSRGQPTNEKLFF.

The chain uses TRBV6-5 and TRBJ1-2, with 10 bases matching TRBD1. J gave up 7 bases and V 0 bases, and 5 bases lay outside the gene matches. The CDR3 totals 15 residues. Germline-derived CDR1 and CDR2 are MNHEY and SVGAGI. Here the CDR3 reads CASSYSGTGASGYTF. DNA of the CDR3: TGTGCCAGCAGTTACTCGGGGACAGGGGCTTCTGGCTACACCTTC.

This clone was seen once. CDR3 amino acids: CASSPTVGLTYNEQFF. The CDR3 region has the DNA TGTGCCAGCAGCCCGACTGTGGGGCTCACCTACAATGAGCAGTTCTTC. The chain recombines TRBV7-9 with TRBJ2-1, with D tentatively TRBD1 (5 bases). Germline assignment: CDR1 SEHNR and CDR2 FQNEAQ (reference sequence). V lost 5 bases, J lost 2 bases, and 16 bases lay in between. This CDR3 is built from 16 residues.

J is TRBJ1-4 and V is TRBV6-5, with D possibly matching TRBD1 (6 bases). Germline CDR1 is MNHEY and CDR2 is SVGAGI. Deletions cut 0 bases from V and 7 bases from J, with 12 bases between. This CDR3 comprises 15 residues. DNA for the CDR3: TGTGCCAGCAGTTACTCGCAGGGGCGGACTGAAAAACTGTTTTTT. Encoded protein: CASSYSQGRTEKLFF.

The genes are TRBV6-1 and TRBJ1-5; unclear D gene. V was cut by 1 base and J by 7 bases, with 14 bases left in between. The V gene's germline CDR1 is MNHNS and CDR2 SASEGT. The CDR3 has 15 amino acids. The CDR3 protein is CASSEVGGRYQPQHF. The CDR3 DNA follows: TGTGCCAGCAGTGAAGTGGGAGGCCGCTACCAGCCCCAGCATTTT.

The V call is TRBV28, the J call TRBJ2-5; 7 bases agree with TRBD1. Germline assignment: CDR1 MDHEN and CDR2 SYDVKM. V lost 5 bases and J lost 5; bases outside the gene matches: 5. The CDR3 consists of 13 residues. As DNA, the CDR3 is TGTGCCAGCAGTCCCCGCAGGGGGGAGACCCAGTACTTC. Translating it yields CASSPRRGETQYF.

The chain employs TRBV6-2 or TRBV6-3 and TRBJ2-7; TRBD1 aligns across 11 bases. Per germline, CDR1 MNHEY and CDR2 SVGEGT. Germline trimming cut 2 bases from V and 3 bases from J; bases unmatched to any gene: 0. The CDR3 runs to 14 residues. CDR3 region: CASSYGTGGYEQYF. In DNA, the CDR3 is TGTGCCAGCAGTTACGGGACAGGGGGCTACGAGCAGTACTTC.

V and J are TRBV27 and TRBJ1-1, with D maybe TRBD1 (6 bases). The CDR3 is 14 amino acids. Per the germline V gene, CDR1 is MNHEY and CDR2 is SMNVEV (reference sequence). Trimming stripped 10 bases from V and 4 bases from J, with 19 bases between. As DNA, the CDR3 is TGTGCCACCCTACCCGGGGGCGGGGGCACTGAAGCTTTCTTT. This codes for CATLPGGGGTEAFF.

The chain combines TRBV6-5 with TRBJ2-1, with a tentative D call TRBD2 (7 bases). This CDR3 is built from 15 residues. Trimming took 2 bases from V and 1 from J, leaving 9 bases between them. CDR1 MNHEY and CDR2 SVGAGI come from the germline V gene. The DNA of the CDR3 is TGTGCCAGCAGTTACGGGGGGGCTTCCTACAATGAGCAGTTCTTC. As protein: CASSYGGASYNEQFF.

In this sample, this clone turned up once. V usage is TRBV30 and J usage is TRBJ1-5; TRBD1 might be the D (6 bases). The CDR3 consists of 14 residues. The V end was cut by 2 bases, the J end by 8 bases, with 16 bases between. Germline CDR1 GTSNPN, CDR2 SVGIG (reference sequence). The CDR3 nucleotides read TGTGCCTGGAGTTTAAACAGGGCTATGGAGCCCCAGCATTTT. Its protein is CAWSLNRAMEPQHF.

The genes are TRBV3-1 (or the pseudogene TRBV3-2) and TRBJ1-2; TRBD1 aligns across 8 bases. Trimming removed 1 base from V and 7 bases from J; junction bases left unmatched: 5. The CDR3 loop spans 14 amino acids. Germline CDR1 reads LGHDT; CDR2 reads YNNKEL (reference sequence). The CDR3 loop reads CASSQVRGHFGYTF. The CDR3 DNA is TGTGCCAGCAGCCAAGTCAGGGGGCACTTTGGCTACACCTTC.

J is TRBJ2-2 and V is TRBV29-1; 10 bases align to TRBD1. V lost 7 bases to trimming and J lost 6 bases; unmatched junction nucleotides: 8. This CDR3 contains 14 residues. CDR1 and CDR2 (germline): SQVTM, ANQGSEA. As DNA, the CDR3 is TGCAGCGGGGGACAGGGGTCGGGAGCCGGGGAGCTGTTTTTT. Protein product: CSGGQGSGAGELFF.

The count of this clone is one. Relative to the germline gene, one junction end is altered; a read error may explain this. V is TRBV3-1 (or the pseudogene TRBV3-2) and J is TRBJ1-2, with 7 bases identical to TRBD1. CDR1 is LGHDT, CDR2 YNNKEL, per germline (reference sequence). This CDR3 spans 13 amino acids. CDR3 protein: CASSQVTGTQPEF. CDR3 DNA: TGTGCCAGCAGCCAAGTGACAGGGACCCAACCTGAATTC.

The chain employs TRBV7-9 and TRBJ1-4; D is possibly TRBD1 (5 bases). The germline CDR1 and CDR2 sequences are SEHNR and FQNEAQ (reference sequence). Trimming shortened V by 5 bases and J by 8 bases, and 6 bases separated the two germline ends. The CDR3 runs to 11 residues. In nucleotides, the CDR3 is TGTGCCAGCAGCAAGGGGGAAAAACTGTTTTTT. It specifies CASSKGEKLFF.

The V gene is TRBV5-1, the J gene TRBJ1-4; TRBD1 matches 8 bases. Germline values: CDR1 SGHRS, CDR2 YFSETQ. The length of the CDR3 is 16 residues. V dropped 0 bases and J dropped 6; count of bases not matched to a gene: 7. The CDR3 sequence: CASSLEGGQGDEKLFF. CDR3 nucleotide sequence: TGCGCCAGCAGCTTGGAGGGAGGACAGGGAGATGAAAAACTGTTTTTT.

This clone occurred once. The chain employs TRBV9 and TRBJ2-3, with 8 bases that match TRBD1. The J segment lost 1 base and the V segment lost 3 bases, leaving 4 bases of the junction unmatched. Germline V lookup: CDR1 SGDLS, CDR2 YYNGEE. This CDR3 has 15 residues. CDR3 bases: TGTGCCAGCAGCGGGGGGACAGGAGGCACAGATACGCAGTATTTT. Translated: CASSGGTGGTDTQYF.

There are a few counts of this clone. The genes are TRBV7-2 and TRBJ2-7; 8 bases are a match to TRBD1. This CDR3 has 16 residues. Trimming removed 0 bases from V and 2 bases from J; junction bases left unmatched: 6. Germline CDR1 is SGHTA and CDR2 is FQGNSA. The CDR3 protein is CASSLAPAGGPYEQYF. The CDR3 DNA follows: TGTGCCAGCAGCTTAGCCCCGGCAGGGGGCCCCTACGAGCAGTACTTC.

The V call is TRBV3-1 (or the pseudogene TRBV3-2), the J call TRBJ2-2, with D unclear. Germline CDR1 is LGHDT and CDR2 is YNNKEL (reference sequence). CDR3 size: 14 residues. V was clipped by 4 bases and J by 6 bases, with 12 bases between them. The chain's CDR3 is CASSPNTLPGELFF. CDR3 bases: TGTGCCAGCAGCCCAAATACTCTTCCCGGGGAGCTGTTTTTT.

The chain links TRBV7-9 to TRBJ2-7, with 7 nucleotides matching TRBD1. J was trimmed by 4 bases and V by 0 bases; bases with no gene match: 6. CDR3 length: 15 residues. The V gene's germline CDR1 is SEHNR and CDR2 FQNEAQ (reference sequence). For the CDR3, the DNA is TGTGCCAGCAGCTTAGCGAGGGGGCAGGGTTACGAGCAGTACTTC. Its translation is CASSLARGQGYEQYF.